A single sample gave rise to the 11 T cell receptor beta chains below, sequenced in a study of blood T cell repertoires in COVID-19. The repertoire was sequenced with immunoSEQ multiplex PCR; TCRdb's copy has only in-frame clones and lacks some. Of more than 250,000 clones in the sample, around four fifths were seen once. Sequenced sample: peripheral blood. These receptors were taken from a man aged 55 to 70 who had recovered from COVID-19.

The chain has TRBV7-2 and TRBJ2-7, with D possibly TRBD2 on 6 matching bases. Deletions cut 5 bases from V and 3 bases from J, with 20 bases between. The CDR3 runs 16 residues. CDR1 SGHTA and CDR2 FQGNSA come from the germline V gene. The CDR3 here is CASSPNSSGRIYEQYF. The CDR3 coding sequence is TGTGCCAGCAGCCCCAATTCTTCAGGGAGGATCTACGAGCAGTACTTC. Full variable domain (remainder filled in from reference TRBV7-2 and TRBJ2-7): GAGVSQSPSNKVTEKGKDVELRCDPISGHTALYWYRQSLGQGLEFLIYFQGNSAPDKSGLPSDRFSAERTGGSVSTLTIQRTQQEDSAVYLCASSPNSSGRIYEQYFGPGTRLTVT.

Only one count was recorded for this clone. The chain recombines TRBV15 with TRBJ2-1; 8 bases fit TRBD2. Germline V CDR1 and CDR2: LNHNV, YYDKDF (reference sequence). CDR3 length: 15 residues. V was pared by 1 base and J by 4 bases, with 3 bases of the junction left unmatched. The CDR3 loop is CATSRGSGTYNEQFF. In DNA form, the CDR3 reads TGTGCCACCAGCAGAGGTAGCGGGACTTACAATGAGCAGTTCTTC.

The rearrangement uses TRBV3-1 (or the pseudogene TRBV3-2) and TRBJ2-7, with TRBD2 matching over 11 bases. Trimming took 7 bases from V and 5 from J; bases not matched to a gene: 19. The CDR3 totals 18 residues. The germline V gene encodes CDR1 LGHDT and CDR2 YNNKEL (reference sequence). In DNA, the CDR3 is TGTGCCAGCACGTCAACCCATAGCGGGGGGGCCATTAAGAACGAGCAGTACTTC. This encodes CASTSTHSGGAIKNEQYF.

The rearrangement links TRBV5-8 to TRBJ2-6, with a weak D call TRBD1 (5 bases). V gave up 0 bases and J gave up 0 bases, with 13 bases separating them. The CDR3 runs 18 residues. Germline V gives CDR1 SGHTS, CDR2 YDEGEE. In nucleotides, the CDR3 is TGTGCCAGCAGCTTGGCCCTACAGGTTAGCTCTGGGGCCAACGTCCTGACTTTC. This translates into CASSLALQVSSGANVLTF.

The rearrangement uses TRBV11-2 and TRBJ2-7; 9 nucleotides align to TRBD2. Trimming took 2 bases from V and 7 from J; bases not matched to a gene: 12. The CDR3 loop spans 16 amino acids. Germline assignment: CDR1 SGHAT and CDR2 FQNNGV. DNA of the CDR3: TGTGCCAGCAGCTTATTCTCTAGCGGGAAGCTGGGAGAGCAGTACTTC. It codes for CASSLFSSGKLGEQYF. Drawing the rest from reference TRBV11-2 and TRBJ2-7, the complete variable domain is EAGVAQSPRYKIIEKRQSVAFWCNPISGHATLYWYQQILGQGPKLLIQFQNNGVVDDSQLPKDRFSAERLKGVDSTLKIQPAKLEDSAVYLCASSLFSSGKLGEQYFGPGTRLTVT.

The chain is built from TRBV28 and TRBJ1-5; no reliable D call. CDR3 length: 16 residues. The V end lost 6 bases, the J end lost 2 bases, and 17 bases lay between the germline ends. Germline V gene lookup returns CDR1 MDHEN and CDR2 SYDVKM. CDR3 bases: TGTGCCAGCAGCCATGGTTTGGGTCGGGGCAATCAGCCCCAGCATTTT. Its protein is CASSHGLGRGNQPQHF.

This clone came up once. The gene calls are TRBV7-2 and TRBJ2-7; no clear D. Deletions cut 1 base from V and 2 bases from J, with 12 bases between. Germline CDR1 SGHTA, CDR2 FQGNSA. The CDR3 is made up of 15 amino acids. CDR3 amino acids: CASSLVRLSAYEQYF. In nucleotides, the CDR3 is TGTGCCAGCAGCTTAGTTAGATTGTCGGCCTACGAGCAGTACTTC. Full variable domain (rest looked up from reference TRBV7-2 and TRBJ2-7): GAGVSQSPSNKVTEKGKDVELRCDPISGHTALYWYRQSLGQGLEFLIYFQGNSAPDKSGLPSDRFSAERTGGSVSTLTIQRTQQEDSAVYLCASSLVRLSAYEQYFGPGTRLTVT.

This clone occurred once. The chain uses TRBV3-1 (or the pseudogene TRBV3-2) and TRBJ2-5, with 8 bases matching TRBD1. The germline V gene has CDR1 LGHDT and CDR2 YNNKEL (reference sequence). The CDR3 spans 15 residues. The V and J ends lost 4 bases and 4 bases, in that order; junction bases with no gene match: 8. The CDR3 nucleotides read TGTGCCAGCAGCCGACGGACAGGGCATCTAGAGACCCAGTACTTC. It is translated as CASSRRTGHLETQYF.

In this sample, this clone turned up a few times. Different DNA sequences within this sample yield the same CDR3. The chain joins TRBV6-5 to TRBJ2-5; D ambiguous. The CDR3 covers 10 residues. Germline loops: CDR1 MNHEY, CDR2 SVGAGI. Trimming cost V 9 bases and J 5 bases, with 7 bases left between them. The CDR3 DNA is TGTGCCAGTTCCGGGGAGACCCAGTACTTC. Protein sequence: CASSGETQYF.

V and J are TRBV3-1 (or the pseudogene TRBV3-2) and TRBJ2-1; 12 nucleotides line up with TRBD2. The germline V gene has CDR1 LGHDT and CDR2 YNNKEL (reference sequence). The CDR3 is made up of 16 amino acids. J was trimmed by 6 bases and V by 0 bases; bases with no gene match: 3. The CDR3 DNA reads TGTGCCAGCAGCCAAGATGGACTAGCGGGGCGCAATGAGCAGTTCTTC. This encodes CASSQDGLAGRNEQFF.

The V and J genes are TRBV5-1 and TRBJ2-1; D ambiguous. Germline V lookup: CDR1 SGHRS, CDR2 YFSETQ. Trimming took 0 bases from V and 6 from J, leaving 13 bases between them. CDR3 size: 15 residues. The CDR3: CASSLGQSSPNEQFF. As DNA, the CDR3 is TGCGCCAGCAGCTTGGGGCAGTCCTCACCCAATGAGCAGTTCTTC.